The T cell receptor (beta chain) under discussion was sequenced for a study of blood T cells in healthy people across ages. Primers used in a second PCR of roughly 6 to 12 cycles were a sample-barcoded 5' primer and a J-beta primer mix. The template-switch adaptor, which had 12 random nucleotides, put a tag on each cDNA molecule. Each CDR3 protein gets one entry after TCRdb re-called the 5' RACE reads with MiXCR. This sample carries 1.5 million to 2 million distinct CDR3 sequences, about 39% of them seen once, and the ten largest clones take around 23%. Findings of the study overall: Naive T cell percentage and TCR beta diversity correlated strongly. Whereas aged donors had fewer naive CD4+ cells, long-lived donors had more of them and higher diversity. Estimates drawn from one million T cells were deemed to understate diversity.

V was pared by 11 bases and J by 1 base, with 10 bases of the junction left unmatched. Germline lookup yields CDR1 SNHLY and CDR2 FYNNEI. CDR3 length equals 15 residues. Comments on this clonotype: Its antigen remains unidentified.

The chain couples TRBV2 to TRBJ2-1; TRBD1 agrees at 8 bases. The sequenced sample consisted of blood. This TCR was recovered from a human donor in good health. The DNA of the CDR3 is TGTGCCGGCCAACAGGGGGATAAGTCCTACAATGAGCAGTTCTTC. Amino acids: CAGQQGDKSYNEQFF. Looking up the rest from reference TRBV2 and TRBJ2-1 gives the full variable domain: EPEVTQTPSHQVTQMGQEVILRCVPISNHLYFYWYRQILGQKVEFLVSFYNNEISEKSEIFDDQFSVERPDGSNFTLKIRSTKLEDSAMYFCAGQQGDKSYNEQFFGPGTRLTVL.